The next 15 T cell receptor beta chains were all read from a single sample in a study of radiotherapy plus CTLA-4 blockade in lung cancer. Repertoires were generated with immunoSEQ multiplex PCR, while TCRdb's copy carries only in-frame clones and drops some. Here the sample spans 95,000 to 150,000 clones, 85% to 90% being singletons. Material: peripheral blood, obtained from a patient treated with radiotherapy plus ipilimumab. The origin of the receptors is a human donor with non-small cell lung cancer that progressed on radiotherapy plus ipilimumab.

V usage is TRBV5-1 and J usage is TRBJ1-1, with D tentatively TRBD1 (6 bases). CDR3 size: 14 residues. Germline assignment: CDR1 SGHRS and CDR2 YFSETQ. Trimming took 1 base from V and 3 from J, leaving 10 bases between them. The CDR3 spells CASSLKAGDTEAFF. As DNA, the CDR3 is TGCGCCAGCAGCTTGAAGGCAGGGGACACTGAAGCTTTCTTT.

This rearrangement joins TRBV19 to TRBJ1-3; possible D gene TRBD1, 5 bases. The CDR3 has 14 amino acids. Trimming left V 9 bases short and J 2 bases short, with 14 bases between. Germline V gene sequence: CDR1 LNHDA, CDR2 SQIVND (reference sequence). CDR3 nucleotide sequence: TGTGCCAGCTCCCCAGGGTTGGCTGGAAACACCATATATTTT. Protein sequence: CASSPGLAGNTIYF.

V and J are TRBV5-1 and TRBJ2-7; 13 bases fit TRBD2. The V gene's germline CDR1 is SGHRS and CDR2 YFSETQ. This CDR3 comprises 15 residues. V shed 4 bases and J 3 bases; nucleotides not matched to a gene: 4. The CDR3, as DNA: TGCGCCAGCAGCGGAGGACTAGCGGGAGACTACGAGCAGTACTTC. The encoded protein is CASSGGLAGDYEQYF.

This chain's CDR3 is CASSVTGVHEQYF. In nucleotides, the CDR3 is TGTGCCAGCAGTGTCACAGGGGTCCACGAGCAGTACTTC. The chain employs TRBV25-1 and TRBJ2-7; 7 bases agree with TRBD1. Germline values: CDR1 MGHDK, CDR2 SYGVNS. CDR3 size: 13 residues. J gave up 5 bases and V 4 bases, and 5 bases lay outside the gene matches.

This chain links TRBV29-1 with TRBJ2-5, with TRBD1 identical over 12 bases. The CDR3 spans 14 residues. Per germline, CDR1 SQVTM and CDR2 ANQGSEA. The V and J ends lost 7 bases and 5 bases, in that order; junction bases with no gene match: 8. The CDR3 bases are TGCAGCGCCTCCGGGACAGGGGGCGGGGAGACCCAGTACTTC. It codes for CSASGTGGGETQYF.

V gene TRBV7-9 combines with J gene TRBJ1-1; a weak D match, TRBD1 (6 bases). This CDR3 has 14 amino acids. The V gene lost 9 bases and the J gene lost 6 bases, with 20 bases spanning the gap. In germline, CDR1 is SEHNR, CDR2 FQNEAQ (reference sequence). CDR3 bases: TGTGCCAGAAGACCGGGGGCAGTAACGGCTGAAGCTTTCTTT. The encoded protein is CARRPGAVTAEAFF.

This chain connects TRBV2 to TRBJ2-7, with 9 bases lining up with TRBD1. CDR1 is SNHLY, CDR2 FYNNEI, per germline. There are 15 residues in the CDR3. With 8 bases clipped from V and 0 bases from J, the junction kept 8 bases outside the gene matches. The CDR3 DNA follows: TGTGCCAGCCGAAGGGACAGGGAAAGCTCCTACGAGCAGTACTTC. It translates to CASRRDRESSYEQYF.

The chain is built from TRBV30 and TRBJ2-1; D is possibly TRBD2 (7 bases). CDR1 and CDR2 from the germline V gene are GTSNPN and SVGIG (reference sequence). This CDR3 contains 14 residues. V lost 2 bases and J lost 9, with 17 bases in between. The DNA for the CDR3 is TGTGCCTGGAGTACAGCGGGATGGGGGCGTGAGCAGTTCTTC. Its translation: CAWSTAGWGREQFF. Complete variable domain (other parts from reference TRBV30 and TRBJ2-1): SQTIHQWPATLVQPVGSPLSLECTVEGTSNPNLYWYRQAAGRGLQLLFYSVGIGQISSEVPQNLSASRPQDRQFILSSKKLLLSDSGFYLCAWSTAGWGREQFFGPGTRLTVL.

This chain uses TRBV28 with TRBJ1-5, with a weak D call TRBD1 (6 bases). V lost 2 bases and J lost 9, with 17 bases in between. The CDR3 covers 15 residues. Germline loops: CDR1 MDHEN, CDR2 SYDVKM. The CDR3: CASSLGGLAARPQHF. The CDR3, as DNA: TGTGCCAGCAGTTTAGGGGGGCTGGCAGCGCGGCCCCAGCATTTT.

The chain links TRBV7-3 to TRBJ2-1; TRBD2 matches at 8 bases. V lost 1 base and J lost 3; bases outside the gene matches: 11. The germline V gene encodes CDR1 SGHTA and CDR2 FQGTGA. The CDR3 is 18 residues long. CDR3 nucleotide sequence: TGTGCCAGCAGCTTAAGAGCGGGAGCCCGGAATTTCTACAATGAGCAGTTCTTC. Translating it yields CASSLRAGARNFYNEQFF.

In nucleotides, the CDR3 is TGTGCCAGCAGTGAAAGGCTAGCGGGGTACCGAACCTACAATGAGCAGTTCTTC. This gives the protein CASSERLAGYRTYNEQFF. V gene TRBV2 combines with J gene TRBJ2-1; 9 bases are shared with TRBD2. Germline V gene lookup returns CDR1 SNHLY and CDR2 FYNNEI. V lost 2 bases and J lost 2; bases outside the gene matches: 10. This CDR3 is 18 amino acids long.

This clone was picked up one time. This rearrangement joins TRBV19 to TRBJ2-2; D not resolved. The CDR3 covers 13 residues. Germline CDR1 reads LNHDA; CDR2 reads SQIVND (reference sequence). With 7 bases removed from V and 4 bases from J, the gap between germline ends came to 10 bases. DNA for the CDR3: TGTGCCAGTACCACAGAGAGCACCGGGGAGCTGTTTTTT. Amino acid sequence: CASTTESTGELFF.

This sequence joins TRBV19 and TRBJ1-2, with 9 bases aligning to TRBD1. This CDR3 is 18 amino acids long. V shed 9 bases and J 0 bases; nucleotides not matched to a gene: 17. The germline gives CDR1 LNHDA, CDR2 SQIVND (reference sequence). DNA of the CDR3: TGTGCCAGCCTTTCTAATTTAGGAAGGACAGGGGCTAACTATGGCTACACCTTC. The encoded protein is CASLSNLGRTGANYGYTF.

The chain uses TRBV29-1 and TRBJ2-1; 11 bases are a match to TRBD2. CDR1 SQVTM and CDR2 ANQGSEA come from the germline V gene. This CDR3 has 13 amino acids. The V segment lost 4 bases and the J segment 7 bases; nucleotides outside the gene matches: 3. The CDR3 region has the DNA TGCAGCGTTGGAACTAGCGGGAGTAATGAGCAGTTCTTC. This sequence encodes CSVGTSGSNEQFF.

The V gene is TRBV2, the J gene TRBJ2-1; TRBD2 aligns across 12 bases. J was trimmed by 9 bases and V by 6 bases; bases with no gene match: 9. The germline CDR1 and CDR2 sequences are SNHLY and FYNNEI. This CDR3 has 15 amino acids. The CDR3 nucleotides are TGTGCCAGCAGAAGTTCCGGACTAGCGGGACTTGAGCAGTTCTTC. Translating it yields CASRSSGLAGLEQFF.